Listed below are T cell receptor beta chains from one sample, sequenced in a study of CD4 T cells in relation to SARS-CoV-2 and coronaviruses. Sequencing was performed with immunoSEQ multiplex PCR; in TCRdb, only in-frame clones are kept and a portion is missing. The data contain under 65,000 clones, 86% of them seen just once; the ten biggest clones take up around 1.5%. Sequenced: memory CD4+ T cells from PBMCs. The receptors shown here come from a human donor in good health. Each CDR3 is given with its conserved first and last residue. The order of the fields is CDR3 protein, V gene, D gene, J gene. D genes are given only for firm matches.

CDR3: CASSKPPGGETQYF; V: TRBV5-1; D: TRBD1; J: TRBJ2-5
CDR3: CAWSVGTAVMGYTF; V: TRBV30; D: .; J: TRBJ1-2
CDR3: CASTSGRAYDTQYF; V: TRBV19; D: TRBD2; J: TRBJ2-3
CDR3: CASSADTIYEQYF; V: TRBV2; D: .; J: TRBJ2-7
CDR3: CASSQPGFTDTQYF; V: TRBV4-2; D: .; J: TRBJ2-3
CDR3: CASSNRVAGKQFF; V: TRBV11-2; D: .; J: TRBJ2-1
CDR3: CASSWTGDNEQFF; V: TRBV6-5; D: .; J: TRBJ2-1
CDR3: CASSHAGQGGKRYEQYF; V: TRBV28; D: TRBD1; J: TRBJ2-7
CDR3: CAISESLAVSYEQYF; V: TRBV10-3; D: TRBD2; J: TRBJ2-7
CDR3: CASSLVQGGTDTQYF; V: TRBV5-1; D: .; J: TRBJ2-3
CDR3: CASSFLGLAGPMGGTQYF; V: TRBV28; D: TRBD2; J: TRBJ2-3
CDR3: CASSLGTGGSYNEQFF; V: TRBV7-3; D: TRBD1; J: TRBJ2-1
CDR3: CASSERHRENDGDTF; V: TRBV2; D: .; J: TRBJ1-2
CDR3: CASSTGRQRLDTQYF; V: TRBV19; D: TRBD2; J: TRBJ2-3
CDR3: CASSPDPSAAQYF; V: TRBV18; D: .; J: TRBJ2-5
CDR3: CASSAGRPFSNQPQHF; V: TRBV19; D: .; J: TRBJ1-5
CDR3: CASSTTGTSGRAEQYF; V: TRBV5-1; D: TRBD2; J: TRBJ2-7
CDR3: CASSEKPGTGGTEAFF; V: TRBV25-1; D: TRBD1; J: TRBJ1-1
CDR3: CASSWGGTSKETQYF; V: TRBV19; D: TRBD2; J: TRBJ2-5
CDR3: CASSPTMGQGNSPLHF; V: TRBV18; D: TRBD1; J: TRBJ1-6
CDR3: CAWSYQGRTNYGYTF; V: TRBV30; D: .; J: TRBJ1-2
CDR3: CAVTEQAGYTF; V: TRBV2; D: .; J: TRBJ1-2
CDR3: CASTRGGAGELFF; V: TRBV6-5; D: .; J: TRBJ2-2